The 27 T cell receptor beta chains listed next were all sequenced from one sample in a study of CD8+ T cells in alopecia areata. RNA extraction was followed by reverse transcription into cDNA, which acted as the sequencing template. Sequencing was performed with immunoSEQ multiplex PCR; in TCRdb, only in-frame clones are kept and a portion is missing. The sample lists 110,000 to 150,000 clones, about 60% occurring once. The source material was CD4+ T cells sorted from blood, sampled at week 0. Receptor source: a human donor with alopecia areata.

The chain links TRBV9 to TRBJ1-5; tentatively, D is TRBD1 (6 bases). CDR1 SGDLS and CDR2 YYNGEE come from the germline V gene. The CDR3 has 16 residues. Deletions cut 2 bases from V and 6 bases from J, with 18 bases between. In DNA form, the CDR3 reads TGTGCCAGCAGCGTCGTCGACAGGAAAAGTGGTCAGCCCCAGCATTTT. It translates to CASSVVDRKSGQPQHF.

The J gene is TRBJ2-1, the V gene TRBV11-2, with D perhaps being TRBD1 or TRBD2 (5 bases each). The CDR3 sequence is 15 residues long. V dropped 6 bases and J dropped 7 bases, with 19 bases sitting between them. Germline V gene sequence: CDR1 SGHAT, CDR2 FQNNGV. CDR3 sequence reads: CASRLVSGRMNEQFF. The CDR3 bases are TGTGCCAGCAGGCTTGTTTCGGGGCGCATGAATGAGCAGTTCTTC.

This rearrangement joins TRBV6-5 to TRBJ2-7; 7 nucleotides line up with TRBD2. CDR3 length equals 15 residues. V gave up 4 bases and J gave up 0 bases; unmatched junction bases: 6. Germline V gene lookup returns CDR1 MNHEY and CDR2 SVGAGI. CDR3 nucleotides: TGTGCCAGCAGTTTCTTCCTAGCGGACTCCTACGAGCAGTACTTC. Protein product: CASSFFLADSYEQYF.

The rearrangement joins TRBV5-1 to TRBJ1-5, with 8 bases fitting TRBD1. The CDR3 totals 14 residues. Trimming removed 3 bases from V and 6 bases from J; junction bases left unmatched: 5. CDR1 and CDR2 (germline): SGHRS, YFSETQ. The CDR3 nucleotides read TGCGCCAGCAGCTCAATACAGGGGGGTCAGCCCCAGCATTTT. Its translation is CASSSIQGGQPQHF. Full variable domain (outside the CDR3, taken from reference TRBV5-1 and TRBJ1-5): KAGVTQTPRYLIKTRGQQVTLSCSPISGHRSVSWYQQTPGQGLQFLFEYFSETQRNKGNFPGRFSGRQFSNSRSEMNVSTLELGDSALYLCASSSIQGGQPQHFGDGTRLSIL.

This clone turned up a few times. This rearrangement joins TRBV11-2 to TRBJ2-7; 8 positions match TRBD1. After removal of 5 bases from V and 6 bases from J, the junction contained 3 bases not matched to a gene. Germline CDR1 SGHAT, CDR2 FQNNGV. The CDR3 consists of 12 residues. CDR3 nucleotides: TGTGCCAGCAGCCAAGACAGGGGCGAGCAGTACTTC. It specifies CASSQDRGEQYF.

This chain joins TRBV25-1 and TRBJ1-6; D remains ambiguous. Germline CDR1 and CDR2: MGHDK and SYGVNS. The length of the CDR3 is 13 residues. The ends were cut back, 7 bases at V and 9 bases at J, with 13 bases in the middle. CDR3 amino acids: CASTPGLSSPLHF. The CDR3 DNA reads TGTGCCAGCACCCCCGGACTAAGTTCACCCCTCCACTTT.

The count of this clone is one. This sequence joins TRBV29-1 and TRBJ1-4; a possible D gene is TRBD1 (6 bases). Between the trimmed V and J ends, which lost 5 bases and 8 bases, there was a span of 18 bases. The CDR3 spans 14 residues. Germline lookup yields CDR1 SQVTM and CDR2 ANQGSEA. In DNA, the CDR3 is TGCAGCGTTCAAAGGCCGGGGGCAGGAGAAAAACTGTTTTTT. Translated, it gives CSVQRPGAGEKLFF.

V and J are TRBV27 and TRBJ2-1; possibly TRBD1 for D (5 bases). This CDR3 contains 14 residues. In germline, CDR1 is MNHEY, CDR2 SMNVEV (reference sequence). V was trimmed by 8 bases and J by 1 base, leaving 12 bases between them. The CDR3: CASRLGASYNEQFF. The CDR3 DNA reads TGTGCCAGCCGATTAGGGGCGTCCTACAATGAGCAGTTCTTC.

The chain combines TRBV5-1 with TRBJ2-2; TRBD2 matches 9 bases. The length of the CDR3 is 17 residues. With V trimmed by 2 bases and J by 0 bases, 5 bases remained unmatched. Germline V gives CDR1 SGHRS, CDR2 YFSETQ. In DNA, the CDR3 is TGCGCCAGCAGCTTTGGTAGCGGGGGATCGAACACCGGGGAGCTGTTTTTT. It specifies CASSFGSGGSNTGELFF.

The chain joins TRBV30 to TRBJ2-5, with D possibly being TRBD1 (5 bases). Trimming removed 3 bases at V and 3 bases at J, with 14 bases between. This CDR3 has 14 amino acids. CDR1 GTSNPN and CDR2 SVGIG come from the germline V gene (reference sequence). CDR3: CAWSTMGREETQYF. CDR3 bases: TGTGCCTGGAGCACCATGGGCAGGGAAGAGACCCAGTACTTC.

CDR3 bases: TGCGCCAGCAGGCTCCAACAGGGCCCTAACTATGGCTACACCTTC. This gives the protein CASRLQQGPNYGYTF. The chain uses TRBV10-2 and TRBJ1-2, with D possibly TRBD1 on 6 matching bases. The CDR3 runs 15 residues. Trimming shortened V by 6 bases and J by 0 bases, and 14 bases separated the two germline ends. Per germline, CDR1 WSHSY and CDR2 SAAADI.

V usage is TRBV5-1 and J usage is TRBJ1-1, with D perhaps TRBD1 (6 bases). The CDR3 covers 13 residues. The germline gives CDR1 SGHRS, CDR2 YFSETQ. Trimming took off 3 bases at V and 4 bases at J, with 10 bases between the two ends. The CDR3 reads CASSSQGSTEAFF. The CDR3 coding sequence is TGCGCCAGCAGCTCCCAGGGGAGCACTGAAGCTTTCTTT.

In nucleotides, the CDR3 is TGCGCCAGCAGACTTCCAGGGGGTGATGGTCAAGCTTTCTTT. It yields the protein CASRLPGGDGQAFF. The chain has TRBV4-1 and TRBJ1-1; 7 bases are shared with TRBD1. The CDR3 is 14 residues long. V trimming: 6 bases; J trimming: 9 bases; junction bases outside the gene matches: 13. Looked up from germline, CDR1 is MGHRA and CDR2 is YSYEKL.

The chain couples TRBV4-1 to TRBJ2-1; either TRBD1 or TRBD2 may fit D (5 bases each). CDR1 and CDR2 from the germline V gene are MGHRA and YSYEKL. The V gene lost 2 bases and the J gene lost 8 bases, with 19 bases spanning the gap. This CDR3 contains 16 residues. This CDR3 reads CASSQNRGLWADEQFF. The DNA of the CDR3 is TGCGCCAGCAGCCAAAACCGGGGCCTGTGGGCGGATGAGCAGTTCTTC.

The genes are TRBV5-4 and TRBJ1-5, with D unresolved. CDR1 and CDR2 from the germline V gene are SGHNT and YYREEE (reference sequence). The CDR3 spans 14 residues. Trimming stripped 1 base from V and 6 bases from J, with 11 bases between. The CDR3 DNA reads TGTGCCAGCAGCTTGTACGGTGGCGGTCAGCCCCAGCATTTT. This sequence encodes CASSLYGGGQPQHF.

The CDR3 region is CASSHGDSLNEKLFF. CDR3 DNA sequence: TGTGCCAGCAGCCACGGGGACAGCCTAAATGAAAAACTGTTTTTT. The chain links TRBV4-2 to TRBJ1-4, with 7 positions matching TRBD1. This CDR3 contains 15 residues. V gave up 3 bases and J gave up 5 bases; unmatched junction bases: 6. Germline CDR1 LGHNA, CDR2 YNFKEQ.

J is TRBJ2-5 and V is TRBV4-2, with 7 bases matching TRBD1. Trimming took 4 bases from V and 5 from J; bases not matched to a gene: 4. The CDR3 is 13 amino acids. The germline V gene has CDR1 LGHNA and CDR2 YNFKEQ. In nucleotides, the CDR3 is TGTGCCAGCAGCCGCGACAGGGACGAGACCCAGTACTTC. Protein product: CASSRDRDETQYF.

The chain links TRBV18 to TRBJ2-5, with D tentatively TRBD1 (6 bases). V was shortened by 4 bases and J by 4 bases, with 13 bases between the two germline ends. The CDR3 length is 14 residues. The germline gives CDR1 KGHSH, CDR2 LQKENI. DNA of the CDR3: TGTGCCAGCTCACGGGAACAGGGACGAGAGACCCAGTACTTC. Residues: CASSREQGRETQYF.

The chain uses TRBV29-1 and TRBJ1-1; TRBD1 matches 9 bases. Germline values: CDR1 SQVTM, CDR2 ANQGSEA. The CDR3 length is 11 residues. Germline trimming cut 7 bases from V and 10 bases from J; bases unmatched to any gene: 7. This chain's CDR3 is CSAGQGMGAFF. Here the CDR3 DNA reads TGCAGCGCAGGACAGGGGATGGGAGCTTTCTTT.

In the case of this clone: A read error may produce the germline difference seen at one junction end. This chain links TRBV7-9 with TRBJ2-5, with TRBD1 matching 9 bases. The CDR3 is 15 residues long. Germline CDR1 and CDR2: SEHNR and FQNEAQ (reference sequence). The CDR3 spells CASSQGTGYQETQYF. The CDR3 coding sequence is TGCGCCAGCAGCCAGGGGACAGGGTACCAAGAGACCCAGTACTTC.

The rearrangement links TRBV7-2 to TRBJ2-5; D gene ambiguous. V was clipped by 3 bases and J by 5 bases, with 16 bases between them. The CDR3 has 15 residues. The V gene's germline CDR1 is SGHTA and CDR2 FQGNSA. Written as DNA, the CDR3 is TGTGCCAGCAGCTTGGTTAGAGTGGGTTTTGAGACCCAGTACTTC. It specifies CASSLVRVGFETQYF.

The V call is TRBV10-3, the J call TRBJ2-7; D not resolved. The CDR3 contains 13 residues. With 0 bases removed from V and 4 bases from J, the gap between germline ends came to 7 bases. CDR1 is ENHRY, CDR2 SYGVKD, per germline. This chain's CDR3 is CAISESGKYEQYF. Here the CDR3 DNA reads TGTGCCATCAGTGAGTCGGGGAAGTACGAGCAGTACTTC.

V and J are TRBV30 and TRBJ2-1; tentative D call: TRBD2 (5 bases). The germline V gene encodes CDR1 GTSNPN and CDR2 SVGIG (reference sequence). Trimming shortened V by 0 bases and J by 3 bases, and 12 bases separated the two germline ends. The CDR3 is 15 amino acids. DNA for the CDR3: TGTGCCTGGAGTGTACGAGGGTATATCTACAATGAGCAGTTCTTC. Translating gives CAWSVRGYIYNEQFF.

CDR3 in amino acids: CASSPTRAENEKLFF. The DNA of the CDR3 is TGCGCCAGCAGCCCCACCAGGGCCGAGAATGAAAAACTGTTTTTT. V and J are TRBV4-1 and TRBJ1-4; maybe TRBD1 (5 bases). Looked up from germline, CDR1 is MGHRA and CDR2 is YSYEKL. The CDR3 length is 15 residues. V was shortened by 4 bases and J by 5 bases, with 14 bases between the two germline ends.

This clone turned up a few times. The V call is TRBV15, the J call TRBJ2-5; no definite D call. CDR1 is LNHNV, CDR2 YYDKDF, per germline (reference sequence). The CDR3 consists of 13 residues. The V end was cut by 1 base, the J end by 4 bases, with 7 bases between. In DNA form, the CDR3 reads TGTGCCACCAGCAGAGGGGCTGGAGAGACCCAGTACTTC. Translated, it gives CATSRGAGETQYF.

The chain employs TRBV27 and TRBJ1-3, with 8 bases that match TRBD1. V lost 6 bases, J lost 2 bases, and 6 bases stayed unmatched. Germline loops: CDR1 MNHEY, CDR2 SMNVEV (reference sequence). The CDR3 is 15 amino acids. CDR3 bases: TGTGCCAGCAGAAGAACGACAGGGGCTGGAAACACCATATATTTT. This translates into CASRRTTGAGNTIYF.

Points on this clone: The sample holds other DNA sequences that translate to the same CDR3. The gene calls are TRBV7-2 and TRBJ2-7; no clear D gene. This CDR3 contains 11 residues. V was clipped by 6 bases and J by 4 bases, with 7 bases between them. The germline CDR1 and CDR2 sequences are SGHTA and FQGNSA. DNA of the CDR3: TGTGCCAGCAGTCGATCTTACGAGCAGTACTTC. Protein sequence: CASSRSYEQYF.